Listed below are T cell receptor beta chains from one sample, sequenced in a study of shared clonotypes between healthy human individuals. Generated by immunoSEQ multiplex PCR, the TCRdb table keeps only in-frame clones and is missing some. The repertoire holds over 1.4 million clones, approximately 96% seen once, with about 1.2% in the top ten. Sequencing was done on a sample of naive CD4+ T cells sorted from blood. Every receptor here comes from a man aged 30-40 years in good health. The CDR3 runs from the conserved cysteine through the conserved F or W. D genes are given only for firm matches. Size tells how often a clone was seen (once, few, many) or the class of an expanded clone, and some rows leave it out.

clone size | J gene | V gene | D gene | CDR3 length | CDR3 protein | CDR3 DNA
- | TRBJ2-7 | TRBV7-9 | - | 14 | CASSGTIYSYEQYF | TGTGCCAGCAGCGGGACAATTTACTCCTACGAGCAGTACTTC
- | TRBJ2-7 | TRBV7-2 | TRBD2 | 14 | CASTASGRGGEQYF | TGTGCCAGCACCGCTAGCGGGAGGGGGGGGGAGCAGTACTTC
- | TRBJ2-7 | TRBV10-1 | - | 12 | CASSVGSYEQYF | TGCGCCAGCAGTGTGGGCAGCTACGAGCAGTACTTC
once | TRBJ2-7 | TRBV6-1 | - | 15 | CASIEGGTDPYEQYF | TGTGCCAGCATCGAGGGGGGGACGGACCCCTACGAGCAGTACTTC
- | TRBJ1-4 | TRBV4-3 | - | 15 | CASSQEWGVHEKLFF | TGCGCCAGCAGCCAAGAATGGGGGGTACATGAAAAACTGTTTTTT
- | TRBJ2-1 | TRBV11-2 | TRBD2 | 19 | CASSRLSLAGFSSYNEQFF | TGTGCCAGCAGCCGACTCTCTCTAGCGGGGTTCTCGTCCTACAATGAGCAGTTCTTC
once | TRBJ2-7 | TRBV15 | - | 13 | CATSRDISYEQYF | TGTGCCACCAGCAGAGACATCTCCTACGAGCAGTACTTC
- | TRBJ1-3 | TRBV5-5 | - | 17 | CASSLAPDSTYGNTIYF | TGTGCCAGCAGCTTGGCTCCGGACAGCACATATGGAAACACCATATATTTT
- | TRBJ1-4 | TRBV4-1 | - | 15 | CASSQVPRSTEKLFF | TGCGCCAGCAGCCAAGTCCCCCGGAGTACTGAAAAACTGTTTTTT
- | TRBJ2-3 | TRBV25-1 | - | 15 | CASSAPRGAGDTQYF | TGTGCCAGCAGTGCCCCGAGGGGGGCGGGAGATACGCAGTATTTT
- | TRBJ2-1 | TRBV29-1 | - | 13 | CSVASFVGNEQFF | TGCAGCGTAGCCTCCTTCGTGGGGAATGAGCAGTTCTTC
- | TRBJ2-2 | TRBV7-2 | TRBD2 | 16 | CASSLTSGSRTGELFF | TGTGCCAGCAGCCTTACTAGCGGGAGTCGGACCGGGGAGCTGTTTTTT
- | TRBJ2-7 | TRBV5-4 | - | 16 | CASSSYKSPKTYEQYF | TGTGCCAGCAGCAGCTACAAATCCCCAAAGACCTACGAGCAGTACTTC
few | TRBJ2-2 | TRBV5-4 | - | 14 | CASSSKIDTGELFF | TGTGCCAGCAGCTCCAAGATCGACACCGGGGAGCTGTTTTTT
- | TRBJ1-1 | TRBV28 | TRBD1 | 15 | CASSSPGGRGVMAFF | TGTGCCAGCAGTTCCCCAGGGGGGCGGGGTGTGATGGCTTTCTTT
- | TRBJ2-1 | TRBV9 | TRBD2 | 16 | CASSFRLAGGPSEQFF | TGTGCCAGCAGCTTTCGACTAGCGGGAGGGCCTAGTGAGCAGTTCTTC
- | TRBJ2-5 | TRBV19 | - | 13 | CASSRTDSLTQYF | TGTGCCAGTAGTAGGACCGATTCCCTCACCCAGTACTTC
- | TRBJ2-1 | TRBV2 | - | 17 | CASMRVGTPSTYNEQFF | TGTGCCAGCATGAGGGTTGGGACCCCAAGCACCTACAATGAGCAGTTCTTC
- | TRBJ2-1 | TRBV18 | TRBD2 | 15 | CASSQGAGDYNEQFF | TGTGCCAGCTCCCAGGGAGCGGGGGACTACAATGAGCAGTTCTTC
once | TRBJ1-1 | TRBV28 | - | 12 | CASSLRNTEAFF | TGTGCCAGCAGTTTAAGGAACACTGAAGCTTTCTTT
- | TRBJ2-1 | TRBV5-4 | TRBD2 | 16 | CASSFGLAAIYNEQFF | TGTGCCAGCAGCTTCGGGCTAGCGGCCATATACAATGAGCAGTTCTTC
- | TRBJ2-1 | TRBV5-5 | - | 12 | CASTSGVYEQFF | TGTGCCAGCACTTCAGGGGTGTATGAGCAGTTCTTC
- | TRBJ2-5 | TRBV20-1 | - | 11 | CSASGEETQYF | TGCAGTGCTTCTGGCGAGGAGACCCAGTACTTC
- | TRBJ2-6 | TRBV28 | - | 16 | CASSLGPSSGANVLTF | TGTGCCAGCAGTTTAGGGCCGAGCTCTGGGGCCAACGTCCTGACTTTC
- | TRBJ2-1 | TRBV7-3 | - | 12 | CASGAAYNEQFF | TGTGCCAGCGGGGCTGCCTACAATGAGCAGTTCTTC
- | TRBJ2-7 | TRBV9 | TRBD2 | 15 | CASSVGAGELYEQYF | TGTGCCAGCAGCGTAGGGGCGGGAGAACTGTACGAGCAGTACTTC
- | TRBJ2-7 | TRBV11-3 | - | 12 | CASSSPGNEQYF | TGTGCCAGCAGCTCCCCCGGAAACGAGCAGTACTTC
- | TRBJ1-1 | TRBV7-3 | - | 13 | CASSSPGGTEAFF | TGTGCCAGCAGCTCCCCGGGTGGTACTGAAGCTTTCTTT
- | TRBJ2-7 | TRBV6-5 | - | 13 | CASRQGGIYEQYF | TGTGCCAGCAGACAGGGGGGGATCTACGAGCAGTACTTC
- | TRBJ1-3 | TRBV6-5 | - | 14 | CASTSTQIGNTIYF | TGTGCCAGCACTTCAACCCAAATTGGAAACACCATATATTTT
- | TRBJ2-5 | TRBV28 | - | 15 | CASSLAEGVQETQYF | TGTGCCAGCAGTTTAGCGGAGGGGGTGCAAGAGACCCAGTACTTC
- | TRBJ1-5 | TRBV5-1 | - | 14 | CASSLGQMNQPQHF | TGCGCCAGCAGCTTGGGCCAGATGAATCAGCCCCAGCATTTT
- | TRBJ1-4 | TRBV5-1 | - | 14 | CASSPQGYNEKLFF | TGCGCCAGCAGCCCCCAGGGGTATAATGAAAAACTGTTTTTT
- | TRBJ2-7 | TRBV11-2 | - | 11 | CASSLNYEQYF | TGTGCCAGCAGTTTAAATTACGAGCAGTACTTC
- | TRBJ2-2 | TRBV7-7 | - | 13 | CASSPSSGGELFF | TGTGCCAGCAGCCCTAGTAGCGGAGGGGAGCTGTTTTTT
- | TRBJ2-3 | TRBV15 | - | 13 | CATSRESAVTQYF | TGTGCCACCAGCAGAGAATCGGCAGTTACGCAGTATTTT
once | TRBJ1-3 | TRBV5-1 | - | 13 | CASSTDSGNTIYF | TGCGCCAGCAGTACGGACTCTGGAAACACCATATATTTT
- | TRBJ2-2 | TRBV5-6 | - | 16 | CASSHQSRHYTGELFF | TGTGCCAGCAGCCACCAGTCTAGGCACTACACCGGGGAGCTGTTTTTT
few | TRBJ1-2 | TRBV28 | - | 14 | CASSTYTEHYGYTF | TGTGCCAGCAGTACATACACCGAGCACTATGGCTACACCTTC
- | TRBJ1-4 | TRBV4-1 | - | 13 | CASSQETVEKLFF | TGCGCCAGCAGCCAAGAAACAGTTGAAAAACTGTTTTTT
- | TRBJ1-5 | TRBV5-1 | - | 15 | CASSVDSGRNQPQHF | TGCGCCAGCTCGGTCGATTCAGGGCGCAATCAGCCCCAGCATTTT
- | TRBJ2-1 | TRBV9 | TRBD1 | 15 | CASSVVGQGFAEQFF | TGTGCCAGCAGCGTAGTAGGACAGGGTTTTGCTGAGCAGTTCTTC
- | TRBJ1-2 | TRBV15 | - | 16 | CATSRGGQGSVPGYTF | TGTGCCACCAGCAGAGGCGGTCAGGGGAGCGTACCTGGCTACACCTTC
- | TRBJ2-4 | TRBV28 | - | 15 | CASSLERLAKNIQYF | TGTGCCAGCAGTTTAGAAAGACTAGCCAAAAACATTCAGTACTTC
- | TRBJ1-3 | TRBV5-4 | - | 15 | CASSAGGTFGNTIYF | TGTGCCAGCAGCGCGGGGGGGACATTCGGAAACACCATATATTTT
- | TRBJ2-3 | TRBV10-3 | TRBD2 | 16 | CAISVGLAGDTDTQYF | TGTGCCATCAGTGTCGGACTAGCGGGCGACACAGATACGCAGTATTTT
- | TRBJ2-7 | TRBV11-2 | TRBD1 | 19 | CASSSRTGVSRESSYEQYF | TGTGCCAGCAGCTCTAGGACAGGGGTTTCCCGAGAAAGCTCCTACGAGCAGTACTTC
once | TRBJ2-5 | TRBV7-2 | TRBD2 | 17 | CASSSAKTSGSRETQYF | TGTGCCAGCAGCTCCGCTAAGACTAGCGGGAGTCGAGAGACCCAGTACTTC
- | TRBJ2-5 | TRBV5-1 | - | 14 | CASSLGQSGETQYF | TGCGCCAGCAGCTTGGGACAGTCTGGGGAGACCCAGTACTTC